The TCR beta chain described here comes from a study of blood T cell repertoires in COVID-19. CDR3 length: 18 residues. CDR1 is LNHDA and CDR2 is SQIVND in the germline V gene (reference sequence). V lost 5 bases to trimming and J lost 0 bases, with 22 bases between them. The data were produced by immunoSEQ multiplex PCR, yet TCRdb's version contains in-frame clones alone and is incomplete. The data show a few hundred thousand clones, nearly 90% seen once. The receptor was derived from a woman in her late teens or twenties with acute COVID-19. The V call is TRBV19, the J call TRBJ1-1, with a possible D match to TRBD1 (6 bases). The sequencing sample was made of PBMCs or T cells enriched from blood (not recorded which). The CDR3 is CASSPKGGGLYMNTEAFF. In DNA form, the CDR3 reads TGTGCCAGTAGTCCAAAAGGGGGGGGACTCTATATGAACACTGAAGCTTTCTTT.